This TCR beta chain was documented in a study of cytomegalovirus exposure and HLA in healthy donors. Study context: Early released data had tens of millions of unique TCRs, all coming from HLA-typed donors.

Germline CDR1 and CDR2: LGHNA and YNFKEQ. The CDR3 runs to 16 residues. Trimming removed 0 bases from V and 0 bases from J, with 9 bases in between. Overall study results and limits: Testing in vitro showed a few CMV-associated chains specific for CMV antigens. An apparent linkage of common viral pathogens to several of the most significant clusters emerged in a later analysis. The productive fraction for most TCR beta V segments was about 87% or about 30% in an earlier analysis.

Use of 60 Vbeta and 13 Jbeta primers characterized the PCR. Profiled with immunoSEQ multiplex PCR; TCRdb holds only in-frame clones, not every one. Of roughly 97,000 clones listed, about three quarters were seen once; the top ten hold more than 3%. On this clone itself: The target antigen is unknown.

V gene TRBV4-2 combines with J gene TRBJ2-1; weak D call: TRBD2 (5 bases). Material: PBMCs. The clonotype comes from a man between 35 and 55 years old in good health and CMV-seronegative. CDR3 residues: CASSQEATSSYNEQFF. CDR3 DNA sequence: TGTGCCAGCAGCCAAGAGGCAACTAGCTCCTACAATGAGCAGTTCTTC.